This is a list of T cell receptor beta chains from one sample in a study of Ad26.COV2.S vaccination and SARS-CoV-2 variants. TCRdb keeps only in-frame clones here, not all; method: immunoSEQ multiplex PCR. The repertoire holds a few hundred thousand clones, with about nine tenths as singletons. Sample: peripheral blood, taken in a trial of Ad26.COV2.S vaccine versus placebo. All receptors derive from a person aged 18-60 years who received the Ad26.COV2.S COVID-19 vaccine or a placebo. The CDR3 runs from the conserved cysteine through the conserved F or W. D genes are given only for firm matches. Part of the rows lack a size; the others show once, few, many or a class for expanded clones.

abundance	d_gene	v_gene	j_gene	CDR3nt	CDR3aa
NA	NA	TRBV19	TRBJ1-5	TGTGCCAGTAGTATAGGTAGGGCGGCAGGTATCAGCAATCAGCCCCAGCATTTT	CASSIGRAAGISNQPQHF
NA	NA	TRBV30	TRBJ2-3	TGTGCCTGGGAGAGACCGGGACTGGACACAGATACGCAGTATTTT	CAWERPGLDTDTQYF
NA	NA	TRBV21-1	TRBJ1-5	TGTGCCACCCTTAGTGGCCATAGCAATCAGCCCCAGCATTTT	CATLSGHSNQPQHF
NA	NA	TRBV10-3	TRBJ2-3	TGTGCCACCCAGAGGGGCAGTACTAGCACAGATACGCAGTATTTT	CATQRGSTSTDTQYF
NA	TRBD2	TRBV5-3	TRBJ2-7	TGTGCCAGAAGCTCGGCCGGGACTAGGGTCTACGAGCAGTACTTC	CARSSAGTRVYEQYF
NA	TRBD1	TRBV10-3	TRBJ2-7	TGTGCCATCAGTGACACGGGACAGGGGTCGTACTTC	CAISDTGQGSYF
NA	NA	TRBV27	TRBJ2-5	TGTGCCTCAGCCTTCGGGGGTGGAGAGACCCAGTACTTC	CASAFGGGETQYF
NA	TRBD2	TRBV2	TRBJ2-7	TGTGCCAGCGAAAGGACTAGCGGGATAGGCGACGAGCAGTACTTC	CASERTSGIGDEQYF
NA	NA	TRBV9	TRBJ1-4	TGTGCCAGCAGCGTAGGTCCCGGTTGGGGGCGGACTAATGAAAAACTGTTTTTT	CASSVGPGWGRTNEKLFF
NA	NA	TRBV7-2	TRBJ2-5	TGTGCCAGCAGCTTATTCTGGGGGGCCACACAAGAGACCCAGTACTTC	CASSLFWGATQETQYF
NA	NA	TRBV7-2	TRBJ2-1	TGTGCCAGCAGCCCAAAGGCCGGGAAGTGGGGGTTCTTC	CASSPKAGKWGFF
NA	NA	TRBV30	TRBJ2-2	TGTGCCTGGAGTGTAAGTAGCGGCCTCGGGGAGCTGTTTTTT	CAWSVSSGLGELFF
NA	NA	TRBV9	TRBJ2-7	TGTGCCAGCAGCCCGAGCCTGGGAGGATGGGAGCAGTACTTC	CASSPSLGGWEQYF
NA	TRBD2	TRBV27	TRBJ2-1	TGTGCCAGCAGCGAGCGGGGGTACAATGAGCAGTTCTTC	CASSERGYNEQFF
NA	TRBD1	TRBV28	TRBJ1-1	TGTGCCAGCACCAAGACAGGGGGCGAGCCTGAAGCTTTCTTT	CASTKTGGEPEAFF
NA	NA	TRBV5-1	TRBJ2-1	TGCGCCAGCAGCTTGGGAAACTCTGGGCCTGATGAGCAGTTCTTC	CASSLGNSGPDEQFF
NA	NA	TRBV28	TRBJ2-7	TGTGCCAGCAGTTTTGGGTTCTCCTACGAGCAGTACTTC	CASSFGFSYEQYF
NA	NA	TRBV5-6	TRBJ2-5	TGTGCCAGCAGCTTGGGCAGGGTAAAGACCCAGTACTTC	CASSLGRVKTQYF
NA	NA	TRBV4-3	TRBJ2-7	TGCGCCAGCAGCCAAGATCGTCTAGTCTCCTACGAGCAGTACTTC	CASSQDRLVSYEQYF
NA	TRBD2	TRBV5-4	TRBJ2-7	TGTGCCAGCAGCTTTACTAGCGGGAGCTACGAGCAGTACTTC	CASSFTSGSYEQYF
NA	NA	TRBV5-1	TRBJ2-7	TGCGCCAGCAGCTTCGGAGCCTACGAGCAGTACTTC	CASSFGAYEQYF
few	NA	TRBV7-9	TRBJ1-2	TGTGGGACGGCCGCCGGACTTTCTAACTATGGCTACACCTTC	CGTAAGLSNYGYTF
NA	NA	TRBV5-4	TRBJ1-5	TGTGCCAGCAGCTTGAACCAGCCCCAGCATTTT	CASSLNQPQHF
NA	NA	TRBV27	TRBJ1-5	TGTGCCAGCAGTTTATACGGGGCTCAGCCCCAGCATTTT	CASSLYGAQPQHF
NA	NA	TRBV3-1/TRBV3-2	TRBJ1-2	TGTGCCAGCAGCCAAGATCCGGGGGCTCCTAACTATGGCTACACCTTC	CASSQDPGAPNYGYTF
NA	TRBD2	TRBV18	TRBJ2-7	TGTGCCAGCTCACCTCCCCGCGGGGGAAAACTTGGGGACGAGCAGTACTTC	CASSPPRGGKLGDEQYF
NA	NA	TRBV10-3	TRBJ1-2	TGTGCCATCAGTGAGTCTATTGGGACCCCCTATGGCTACACCTTC	CAISESIGTPYGYTF
few	TRBD1	TRBV9	TRBJ1-3	TGTGCCAGCAGCGTCCGGGACAGGAGCTCTGGAAACACCATATATTTT	CASSVRDRSSGNTIYF
NA	NA	TRBV6-5	TRBJ2-1	TGTGCCAGCAGTCCCCAAAGTGGTGGAAGGTTCTTC	CASSPQSGGRFF
NA	TRBD2	TRBV12-5	TRBJ2-1	TGTGCTAGTGGTTCGACTAGCGGGATCCATGAGCAGTTCTTC	CASGSTSGIHEQFF
NA	NA	TRBV6-1	TRBJ2-7	TGTGCCAGCAGTGAAGTTTACAAGACTGCAGAGAGGGAGCAGTACTTC	CASSEVYKTAEREQYF
NA	NA	TRBV5-1	TRBJ2-7	TGCGCCAGCAGCCCGTCACTAGCCTCCTACGAGCAGTACTTC	CASSPSLASYEQYF
once	NA	TRBV4-1	TRBJ2-1	TGCGCCAGCAGCCAAGGTATGGACACCCGTTACAATGAGCAGTTCTTC	CASSQGMDTRYNEQFF
NA	NA	TRBV6-5	TRBJ1-5	TGTGCCAGCAGTTACGTGGGGATCAATCAGCCCCAGCATTTT	CASSYVGINQPQHF
NA	NA	TRBV28	TRBJ2-7	TGTGCCAGCAGGAGTTGGGCCAACGAGCAGTACTTC	CASRSWANEQYF
few	NA	TRBV5-4	TRBJ2-5	TGTGCCAGCACTCGGGACTTCCAAGAGACCCAGTACTTC	CASTRDFQETQYF
NA	NA	TRBV28	TRBJ1-4	TGTGCCAGCACTACCGGGGGCGCGGGGAGCGAAAAACTGTTTTTT	CASTTGGAGSEKLFF
NA	TRBD2	TRBV5-1	TRBJ2-2	TGCGCCAGCAGCAGGACTAGCGGGACGGTCGGGGAGCTGTTTTTT	CASSRTSGTVGELFF
NA	NA	TRBV6-6	TRBJ2-2	TGTGCCAGCAGACCGCAAACTTCGACCAGGGAGCTGTTTTTT	CASRPQTSTRELFF